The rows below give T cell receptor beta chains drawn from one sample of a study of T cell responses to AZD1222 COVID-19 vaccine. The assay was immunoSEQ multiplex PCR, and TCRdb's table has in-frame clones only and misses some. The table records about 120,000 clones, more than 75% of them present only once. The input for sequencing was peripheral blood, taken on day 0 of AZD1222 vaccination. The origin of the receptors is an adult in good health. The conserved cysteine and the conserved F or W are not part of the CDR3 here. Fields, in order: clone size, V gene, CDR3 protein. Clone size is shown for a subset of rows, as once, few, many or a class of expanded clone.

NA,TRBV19,ASSIGDYGTNEKLF
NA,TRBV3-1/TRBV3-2,ASSQDWGALGAGTGANVLT
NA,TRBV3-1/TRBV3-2,ASSPLTGGKADYGYT
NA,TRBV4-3,ASSQEAAGDTGELF
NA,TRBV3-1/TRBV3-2,ASSPEYGTADEKLF
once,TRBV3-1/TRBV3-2,ASSLQGRGANYGYT
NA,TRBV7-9,ASSFGQNNQPQH
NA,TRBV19,ASRGTGKGDGYT
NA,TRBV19,ASSRTGDQPQH
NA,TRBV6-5,ASSPTGSTNEKLF
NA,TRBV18,ASSPGRTGGGTEAF
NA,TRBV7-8,ASSLAATRYETQY
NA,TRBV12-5,ASGLPPDRGRTEAF
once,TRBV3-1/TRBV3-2,ASSPQTVANYGYT
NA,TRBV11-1,ASSRQGRGDGYT
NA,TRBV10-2,ASSVDRVIEQY
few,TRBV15,ATSRPGVLLYGYT
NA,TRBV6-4,ASSANHGELF
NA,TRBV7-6,ASSLGNSGNTIY
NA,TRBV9,ASSVAEGFNSEAF
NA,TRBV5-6,ASSPPRTGISTEAF
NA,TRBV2,ASVQGYTGELF
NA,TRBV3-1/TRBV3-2,ASSHRTANTEAF
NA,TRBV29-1,SVRQSNTEAF
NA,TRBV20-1,SASRLASGEQF
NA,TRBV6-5,ASSYSDSYNSPLH
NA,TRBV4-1,ASSQLGRQASSGNTIY
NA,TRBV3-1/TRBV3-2,ASSPRNNYGYT
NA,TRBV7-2,ASTPDRLNEKLF
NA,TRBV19,ASGNRGRNYGYT
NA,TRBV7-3,ALGGQEGF
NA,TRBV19,ASKGARQLVYQPQH
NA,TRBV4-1,ASSQDTRRTGDGYT
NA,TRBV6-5,ASSYSWKKSEAF
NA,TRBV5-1,ASSPGTHSETQY
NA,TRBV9,ASSSRLDNTDTQY
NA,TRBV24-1,ATSTSGTGELF
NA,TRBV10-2,ASSQAVGETQY
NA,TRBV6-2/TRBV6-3,ASSYREPYGYT
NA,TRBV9,ASSVATGYPGELF
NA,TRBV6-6,ASRRDREDGYT
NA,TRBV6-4,ASRTRDIRGPQH
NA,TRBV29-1,SVEWQGVAWGYT
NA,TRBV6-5,ASSYSGREPQH
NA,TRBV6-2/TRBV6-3,ASSRTSGGAGNEQF
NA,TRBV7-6,ASSSSLWLNTGELF
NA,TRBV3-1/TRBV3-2,ASGWTSGGGNIQY
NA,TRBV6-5,ATYDNYEQY
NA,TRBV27,ASSLGQANTGELF
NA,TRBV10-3,AITRVLPSPEQF
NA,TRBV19,ASSKRGQGAFYGYT
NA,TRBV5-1,ASSLGLGQSSGANVLT
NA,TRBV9,ASSVKIDRYEKLF
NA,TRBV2,ASSEAGLRGYT
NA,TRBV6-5,ASSYEGGRDEQY